A single sample gave rise to the 5 T cell receptor beta chains below, sequenced in a study of blood T cell repertoires in COVID-19 (dated by TCRdb to the early 2020s). The library was made by the immunoSEQ multiplex PCR assay. Sourced from immuneACCESS, this table was stored by TCRdb with only in-frame sequences that have V and J called. A share of the clones is absent; for the studies checked, an unresolved V gene accounts for under half, and the remainder has no known explanation. The table for this sample lists under 300,000 clones; roughly 87% of them were counted only once. Of the sample, roughly 13% falls within the top ten clones. The sequencing input was peripheral blood. These receptors all stem from a human donor in a cohort sampled during active COVID-19.

V usage is TRBV2 and J usage is TRBJ1-1, with TRBD1 as a possible D gene (6 bases). V lost 6 bases and J 4 bases, leaving 12 bases between the germline ends. CDR3 size: 13 residues. Germline V gene data show CDR1 as SNHLY and CDR2 as FYNNEI. The CDR3 DNA reads TGTGCCAGCAGGGGAGGGGGAGTCACTGAAGCTTTCTTT. Encoded protein: CASRGGGVTEAFF.

The chain couples TRBV28 to TRBJ1-4; a possible D gene is TRBD1 (5 bases). The CDR3 runs 13 residues. Germline V gene sequence: CDR1 MDHEN, CDR2 SYDVKM. Trimming took 4 bases from V and 7 from J, leaving 10 bases between them. For the CDR3, the DNA is TGTGCCAGCAGTTCCTCACAGGTTGAAAAACTGTTTTTT. This sequence encodes CASSSSQVEKLFF.

The rearrangement links TRBV19 to TRBJ2-3, with 14 bases that match TRBD2. This CDR3 region has 16 residues. After removal of 2 bases from V and 5 bases from J, the junction contained 3 bases not matched to a gene. Germline V lookup: CDR1 LNHDA, CDR2 SQIVND (reference sequence). DNA of the CDR3: TGTGCCAGTAGTATACCTGGACTAGCGGGAGGAGATACGCAGTATTTT. Translated: CASSIPGLAGGDTQYF. Filled out from reference TRBV19 and TRBJ2-3, the complete variable domain reads DGGITQSPKYLFRKEGQNVTLSCEQNLNHDAMYWYRQDPGQGLRLIYYSQIVNDFQKGDIAEGYSVSREKKESFPLTVTSAQKNPTAFYLCASSIPGLAGGDTQYFGPGTRLTVL.

This clone came up once. Other DNA sequences from this sample encode an identical CDR3 as well. V and J are TRBV10-3 and TRBJ1-1, with D possibly being TRBD1 (5 bases). V lost 2 bases and J 5 bases, leaving 9 bases between the germline ends. Per the germline V gene, CDR1 is ENHRY and CDR2 is SYGVKD. The CDR3 extends over 13 amino acids. The chain's CDR3 is CAISETGGTEAFF. DNA for the CDR3: TGTGCCATCAGTGAGACGGGGGGTACTGAAGCTTTCTTT.

The V and J genes are TRBV11-2 and TRBJ1-2; no clear D gene. The CDR3 runs to 13 residues. In germline, CDR1 is SGHAT, CDR2 FQNNGV. V was cut by 4 bases and J by 5 bases, with 11 bases left in between. This CDR3 reads CASSSIEGYGYTF. For the CDR3, the DNA is TGTGCCAGCAGCTCGATAGAGGGTTATGGCTACACCTTC. Looking up the rest from reference TRBV11-2 and TRBJ1-2 gives the full variable domain: EAGVAQSPRYKIIEKRQSVAFWCNPISGHATLYWYQQILGQGPKLLIQFQNNGVVDDSQLPKDRFSAERLKGVDSTLKIQPAKLEDSAVYLCASSSIEGYGYTFGSGTRLTVV.